Listed here are 30 T cell receptor beta chains from one sample, sequenced in a study of cytomegalovirus exposure and HLA in healthy donors. The repertoire was sequenced with immunoSEQ multiplex PCR; TCRdb's copy has only in-frame clones and lacks some. Of 150,000 or so clones listed, about 88% are singletons. The sequenced sample consisted of PBMCs. Receptors were obtained from a woman younger than 30 in good health and CMV-seropositive.

This CDR3 reads CASSLRQRDGYTF. The CDR3 bases are TGTGCCAGCAGCCTCAGACAGCGGGATGGCTACACCTTC. The chain combines TRBV27 with TRBJ1-2; possible D gene TRBD1, 5 bases. Germline CDR1 reads MNHEY; CDR2 reads SMNVEV (reference sequence). The CDR3 totals 13 residues. V was pared by 6 bases and J by 6 bases, with 14 bases between.

A note on this clone: At one boundary the junction diverges from the germline segment, which might be a read error. The chain is built from TRBV7-7 and TRBJ2-2; TRBD1 might be the D (6 bases). The germline V gene has CDR1 SSHAT and CDR2 FNYEAQ (reference sequence). CDR3 length: 15 amino acids. The CDR3: CASSLAGANTGELFF. The CDR3 nucleotides are TGTGCTAGCAGCTTAGCAGGGGCGAACACCGGGGAGCTGTTTTTT.

The chain is built from TRBV19 and TRBJ1-2; 8 positions match TRBD1. Germline-derived CDR1 and CDR2 are LNHDA and SQIVND (reference sequence). The CDR3 totals 13 residues. The V gene end was trimmed by 6 bases and the J gene end by 4 bases; junction bases not matched to a gene: 4. CDR3 region: CASRAGGGYGYTF. As DNA, the CDR3 is TGTGCCAGTAGGGCAGGGGGCGGCTATGGCTACACCTTC. Using reference TRBV19 and TRBJ1-2 for the parts outside the CDR3, the full variable domain is DGGITQSPKYLFRKEGQNVTLSCEQNLNHDAMYWYRQDPGQGLRLIYYSQIVNDFQKGDIAEGYSVSREKKESFPLTVTSAQKNPTAFYLCASRAGGGYGYTFGSGTRLTVV.

This chain links TRBV29-1 with TRBJ1-1; 7 bases fit TRBD1. There are 13 residues in the CDR3. V was pared by 7 bases and J by 4 bases, with 9 bases of the junction left unmatched. Germline CDR1 and CDR2: SQVTM and ANQGSEA. The CDR3 nucleotides read TGCAGCGGTAACGACAGGGTGGGCACTGAAGCTTTCTTT. Protein: CSGNDRVGTEAFF.

This clone is a singleton in its sample. This chain connects TRBV19 to TRBJ2-1; TRBD2 might be the D (7 bases). V lost 7 bases, J lost 0 bases, and 13 bases lay in between. The CDR3 has 15 residues. Germline CDR1 reads LNHDA; CDR2 reads SQIVND (reference sequence). The DNA for the CDR3 is TGTGCCAGTATGGCGGGGGCGAGCTCCTACAATGAGCAGTTCTTC. It translates to CASMAGASSYNEQFF.

The chain combines TRBV6-5 with TRBJ2-1, with TRBD1 matching over 7 bases. This CDR3 has 12 residues. Trimming at V came to 6 bases and at J to 15 bases, leaving 11 bases not matched to a gene. Germline CDR1 MNHEY, CDR2 SVGAGI. DNA of the CDR3: TGTGCCAGCAGCACCGGGACAGTCGGGTGGTTCTTC. This gives the protein CASSTGTVGWFF.

The CDR3 sequence: CASSRGGKHNSPLHF. In nucleotides, the CDR3 is TGTGCCAGCAGCCGGGGGGGGAAGCATAATTCACCCCTCCACTTT. The chain joins TRBV6-5 to TRBJ1-6; possible D gene TRBD1, 5 bases. CDR3 size: 15 residues. Germline V gives CDR1 MNHEY, CDR2 SVGAGI. Trimming took off 6 bases at V and 5 bases at J, with 14 bases between the two ends.

The chain joins TRBV21-1 to TRBJ1-6; the D call of TRBD1 is as the table states it, not checked on the DNA. TRBV21-1 is a known pseudogene. The CDR3 loop spans 18 amino acids. CDR3 DNA sequence: TGTGCCAGCAGCAAAAACCCAAGAGGGACAGGGGCACATTCACCCCTCCACTTT. Translated: CASSKNPRGTGAHSPLHF.

This rearrangement joins TRBV7-2 to TRBJ2-4, with 10 bases matching TRBD1. Germline trimming cut 1 base from V and 8 bases from J; bases unmatched to any gene: 11. Per germline, CDR1 SGHTA and CDR2 FQGNSA. CDR3 length: 17 residues. The CDR3 DNA reads TGTGCCAGCAGCTTAGGCCCATCGGGGACAGGGGAGGACATTCAGTACTTC. Translating gives CASSLGPSGTGEDIQYF.

This chain connects TRBV7-2 to TRBJ1-2, with TRBD1 matching over 7 bases. The germline V gene encodes CDR1 SGHTA and CDR2 FQGNSA. The CDR3 runs to 15 residues. The V segment lost 4 bases and the J segment 0 bases; nucleotides outside the gene matches: 5. The CDR3 protein is CASSWDSGANYGYTF. CDR3 DNA sequence: TGTGCCAGCAGCTGGGACAGCGGAGCTAACTATGGCTACACCTTC.

The sample holds one count of this clone. The rearrangement links TRBV6-5 to TRBJ1-5; weak D call: TRBD1 (6 bases). V gave up 0 bases and J gave up 1 base, with 10 bases separating them. CDR1 MNHEY and CDR2 SVGAGI come from the germline V gene. The length of the CDR3 is 16 residues. In nucleotides, the CDR3 is TGTGCCAGCAGTTACTCGTCAGGGGCGAGCAATCAGCCCCAGCATTTT. Amino acid sequence: CASSYSSGASNQPQHF.

This clone showed up just a few times. This chain joins TRBV5-6 and TRBJ1-2, with D perhaps TRBD1 (5 bases). The CDR3 is 14 residues long. Germline V gene sequence: CDR1 SGHDT, CDR2 YYEEEE. V was cut by 0 bases and J by 5 bases, with 11 bases left in between. CDR3 DNA: TGTGCCAGCAGCTTGGGTGAGGGGAGGTATGGCTACACCTTC. Its translation: CASSLGEGRYGYTF.

This clone was detected only once. The V and J genes are TRBV19 and TRBJ2-3; 9 bases are shared with TRBD1. The CDR3 is made up of 14 amino acids. The germline V gene has CDR1 LNHDA and CDR2 SQIVND (reference sequence). V shed 2 bases, J shed 4 bases, and the junction held 1 base outside the gene matches. CDR3 protein: CASSIWDRADTQYF. DNA for the CDR3: TGTGCCAGTAGTATATGGGACAGGGCAGATACGCAGTATTTT. The full variable domain, with the rest looked up from reference TRBV19 and TRBJ2-3, is DGGITQSPKYLFRKEGQNVTLSCEQNLNHDAMYWYRQDPGQGLRLIYYSQIVNDFQKGDIAEGYSVSREKKESFPLTVTSAQKNPTAFYLCASSIWDRADTQYFGPGTRLTVL.

The V gene is TRBV5-4, the J gene TRBJ2-7, with TRBD2 as a possible D gene (7 bases). V was pared by 0 bases and J by 0 bases, with 10 bases between. Germline V gene lookup returns CDR1 SGHNT and CDR2 YYREEE (reference sequence). This CDR3 has 15 residues. The CDR3 sequence is CASSLGGGTSYEQYF. CDR3 nucleotide sequence: TGTGCCAGCAGCTTGGGCGGGGGCACCTCCTACGAGCAGTACTTC.

J is TRBJ2-7 and V is TRBV18, with 10 nucleotides matching TRBD2. The junction had 14 bases not matched to a gene; V was cut back by 2 bases and J by 7 bases. Germline V gene lookup returns CDR1 KGHSH and CDR2 LQKENI. The CDR3 is 17 residues long. The CDR3 spells CASSPYGERGGLGEQYF. As DNA, the CDR3 is TGTGCCAGCTCACCATATGGTGAGCGGGGGGGCCTCGGTGAGCAGTACTTC.

This clone was observed a handful of times. This chain joins TRBV20-1 and TRBJ2-7; D call uncertain. V lost 5 bases and J lost 6, with 11 bases in between. This CDR3 is 11 amino acids long. Germline V gene sequence: CDR1 DFQATT, CDR2 SNEGSKA (reference sequence). In DNA, the CDR3 is TGCAGTGCTCTGCTATACCCCGAGCAGTACTTC. It codes for CSALLYPEQYF.

V gene TRBV18 combines with J gene TRBJ1-2, with 8 nucleotides matching TRBD1. The CDR3 totals 14 residues. Per the germline V gene, CDR1 is KGHSH and CDR2 is LQKENI. With 1 base clipped from V and 8 bases from J, the junction kept 6 bases outside the gene matches. The CDR3 coding sequence is TGTGCCAGCTCACCACAGGACAGGGTGGCCGGCTACACCTTC. Translating gives CASSPQDRVAGYTF.

V is TRBV11-2 and J is TRBJ2-5, with 7 bases aligning to TRBD2. CDR3 length: 18 residues. Germline V gene lookup returns CDR1 SGHAT and CDR2 FQNNGV. Trimming removed 3 bases from V and 0 bases from J; junction bases left unmatched: 13. The CDR3 protein is CASSFLPLQRGYQETQYF. As DNA, the CDR3 is TGTGCCAGCAGCTTCCTCCCCCTTCAGCGGGGATACCAAGAGACCCAGTACTTC.

The rearrangement links TRBV7-2 to TRBJ1-1; D uncertain. Germline values: CDR1 SGHTA, CDR2 FQGNSA. CDR3 size: 13 residues. Trimming left V 6 bases short and J 1 base short, with 9 bases between. The CDR3 nucleotides are TGTGCCAGCAGGGTGAACACGAACACTGAAGCTTTCTTT. Protein product: CASRVNTNTEAFF.

This clone was seen ten or more times. V is TRBV6-5 and J is TRBJ2-2, with 8 bases aligning to TRBD1. Germline V gene lookup returns CDR1 MNHEY and CDR2 SVGAGI. Losses at the gene ends were 0 bases for V and 6 bases for J; bases not matched to a gene: 6. This CDR3 comprises 16 residues. CDR3 sequence (DNA): TGTGCCAGCAGTTACTCGACGGACAGGGTTTCCGGGGAGCTGTTTTTT. Translating it yields CASSYSTDRVSGELFF.

CDR3 residues: CASTGLAGYNEQFF. The DNA of the CDR3 is TGTGCCAGCACGGGACTAGCGGGCTACAATGAGCAGTTCTTC. The rearrangement uses TRBV2 and TRBJ2-1, with TRBD2 identical over 12 bases. This CDR3 has 14 amino acids. CDR1 and CDR2 (germline): SNHLY, FYNNEI. Trimming took 7 bases from V and 3 from J; bases not matched to a gene: 1. Based on the CDR3 plus reference TRBV2 and TRBJ2-1, the full variable domain is EPEVTQTPSHQVTQMGQEVILRCVPISNHLYFYWYRQILGQKVEFLVSFYNNEISEKSEIFDDQFSVERPDGSNFTLKIRSTKLEDSAMYFCASTGLAGYNEQFFGPGTRLTVL.

This clone appeared a single time. V is TRBV11-2 and J is TRBJ2-7; TRBD1 matches at 9 bases. After removal of 5 bases from V and 5 bases from J, the junction contained 7 bases not matched to a gene. The CDR3 sequence is 14 residues long. Germline V gene lookup returns CDR1 SGHAT and CDR2 FQNNGV. The chain's CDR3 is CASSPLGQGDEQYF. The CDR3 nucleotides are TGTGCCAGCAGCCCGTTGGGACAGGGAGACGAGCAGTACTTC.

In this sample, this clone turned up once. The chain carries TRBV6-5 and TRBJ1-2; no clear D. The V end was cut by 0 bases, the J end by 0 bases, with 11 bases between. The germline V gene has CDR1 MNHEY and CDR2 SVGAGI. The CDR3 covers 16 residues. The CDR3 nucleotides are TGTGCCAGCAGTTACTCGATTATAGATACTAACTATGGCTACACCTTC. Residues: CASSYSIIDTNYGYTF.

The gene calls are TRBV5-1 and TRBJ2-3; TRBD2 aligns across 9 bases. Germline V CDR1 and CDR2: SGHRS, YFSETQ. The V segment lost 3 bases and the J segment 2 bases; nucleotides outside the gene matches: 7. CDR3 length: 16 residues. The CDR3 DNA reads as TGCGCCAGCAGCTGGGGTGGGACTAGCTACACAGATACGCAGTATTTT. Translating gives CASSWGGTSYTDTQYF.

The gene calls are TRBV6-1 and TRBJ2-7; the match to TRBD2 covers 7 bases. Germline lookup yields CDR1 MNHNS and CDR2 SASEGT. V gave up 2 bases and J gave up 4 bases; unmatched junction bases: 11. The CDR3 contains 16 residues. CDR3 in DNA: TGTGCCAGCAGTGAATGGGAGCGGGGCCTAGGTTACGAGCAGTACTTC. This gives the protein CASSEWERGLGYEQYF.

The genes are TRBV2 and TRBJ1-1, with no clear D. Per the germline V gene, CDR1 is SNHLY and CDR2 is FYNNEI. Between the trimmed V and J ends, which lost 8 bases and 1 base, there was a span of 14 bases. This CDR3 has 14 amino acids. The CDR3 DNA reads as TGTGCCAGCTCCCGGGAAAACCCGAACACTGAAGCTTTCTTT. This codes for CASSRENPNTEAFF.

The chain combines TRBV28 with TRBJ1-3, with D unclear. The CDR3 is made up of 15 amino acids. The V gene lost 7 bases and the J gene lost 6 bases, with 19 bases spanning the gap. CDR1 and CDR2 from the germline V gene are MDHEN and SYDVKM. CDR3 bases: TGTGCCAGCATTCAGGAGGCCCGGGGTCAAAACACCATATATTTT. Translating gives CASIQEARGQNTIYF.

In DNA form, the CDR3 reads TGCAGCGTTGAAGCTTCGGACACTGAAGCTTTCTTT. Protein sequence: CSVEASDTEAFF. V is TRBV29-1 and J is TRBJ1-1; no definite D call. V lost 1 base and J 3 bases, leaving 6 bases between the germline ends. CDR3 length equals 12 residues. Germline V lookup: CDR1 SQVTM, CDR2 ANQGSEA.

The V and J genes are TRBV27 and TRBJ2-3; D possibly corresponds to TRBD2 (6 bases). V gave up 6 bases and J gave up 1 base, with 17 bases separating them. Per the germline V gene, CDR1 is MNHEY and CDR2 is SMNVEV (reference sequence). This CDR3 comprises 16 residues. This CDR3 reads CASSLTPGGGTDTQYF. The CDR3 DNA reads as TGTGCCAGCAGCTTAACCCCCGGGGGTGGCACAGATACGCAGTATTTT.

The rearrangement links TRBV7-9 to TRBJ2-2; no definite D call. V was clipped by 2 bases and J by 3 bases, with 4 bases between them. Germline values: CDR1 SEHNR, CDR2 FQNEAQ (reference sequence). The CDR3 has 13 amino acids. CDR3 residues: CASSLTHTGELFF. CDR3 nucleotides: TGTGCCAGCAGCTTAACACACACCGGGGAGCTGTTTTTT.